Below, 26 T cell receptor beta chains from the same sample are listed, as sequenced in a study of blood T cell repertoires in COVID-19. Profiled with immunoSEQ multiplex PCR; TCRdb holds only in-frame clones, not every one. Of tens of thousands of clones listed, more than 75% are singletons. Sequencing was performed on peripheral blood. The receptors come from a human donor in a cohort sampled during active COVID-19.

This chain uses TRBV5-1 with TRBJ1-2; TRBD1 matches at 10 bases. The CDR3 contains 14 residues. The V segment lost 4 bases and the J segment 8 bases; nucleotides outside the gene matches: 8. The germline CDR1 and CDR2 sequences are SGHRS and YFSETQ. The CDR3 region has the DNA TGCGCCAGCAGCACCCTGGGACAGGGGAAAGGCTACACCTTC. Residues: CASSTLGQGKGYTF.

The chain combines TRBV12-5 with TRBJ2-7, with D possibly TRBD2 on 5 matching bases. This CDR3 is built from 13 residues. V shed 4 bases and J shed 6 bases, with 13 bases lying between them. Germline CDR1 and CDR2: LGHNT and FRNRAP. The CDR3 sequence is CASGSGNMAEQYF. CDR3 bases: TGTGCTAGTGGTTCCGGGAACATGGCCGAGCAGTACTTC.

This clone was picked up one time. This chain connects TRBV14 to TRBJ2-1, with a weak D call TRBD2 (6 bases). The V and J ends lost 0 bases and 4 bases respectively, with 10 bases between them. The CDR3 is made up of 15 amino acids. From germline, CDR1 is SGHDN and CDR2 FVKESK. The CDR3 DNA follows: TGTGCCAGCAGCCAAGAGCGGGGCGCGTACAATGAGCAGTTCTTC. Protein: CASSQERGAYNEQFF.

The DNA of the CDR3 is TGTGCCAGCAGCTTAGTCAGGGTGAATAATGAAAAACTGTTTTTT. This codes for CASSLVRVNNEKLFF. The chain links TRBV7-2 to TRBJ1-4; perhaps TRBD1 as D (5 bases). Germline assignment: CDR1 SGHTA and CDR2 FQGNSA. Deletions cut 1 base from V and 4 bases from J, with 10 bases between. The CDR3 is 15 amino acids.

The sample holds a few counts of this clone. The J gene is TRBJ1-6, the V gene TRBV7-9, with a tentative D call TRBD1 (5 bases). The CDR3 contains 16 residues. With 5 bases removed from V and 5 bases from J, the gap between germline ends came to 16 bases. Germline V lookup: CDR1 SEHNR, CDR2 FQNEAQ (reference sequence). As DNA, the CDR3 is TGTGCCAGCAGCCGTTATGGGGCAGGAGATAATTCACCCCTCCACTTT. This sequence encodes CASSRYGAGDNSPLHF.

The V call is TRBV5-4, the J call TRBJ1-3, with 9 bases that match TRBD1. The length of the CDR3 is 15 residues. J gave up 2 bases and V 3 bases, and 3 bases lay outside the gene matches. Germline V CDR1 and CDR2: SGHNT, YYREEE (reference sequence). This CDR3 is CASSSDRGTGNTIYF. CDR3 sequence (DNA): TGTGCCAGCAGCTCCGACAGGGGGACTGGAAACACCATATATTTT.

This clone was detected only once. The genes are TRBV5-5 and TRBJ1-1; 8 nucleotides line up with TRBD1. The junction had 4 bases not matched to a gene; V was cut back by 2 bases and J by 1 base. Germline V gene sequence: CDR1 SGHKS, CDR2 YYEKEE (reference sequence). The CDR3 length is 15 residues. CDR3 nucleotides: TGTGCCAGCAGCTTTATTGGACAGGGGAACACTGAAGCTTTCTTT. Amino acid sequence: CASSFIGQGNTEAFF.

This sequence joins TRBV6-5 and TRBJ1-6; 9 bases line up with TRBD1. J was trimmed by 7 bases and V by 6 bases; bases with no gene match: 4. This CDR3 is built from 14 residues. Germline V gives CDR1 MNHEY, CDR2 SVGAGI. The DNA for the CDR3 is TGTGCCAGCAGCCTGGGACAGGGAAATTCACCCCTCCACTTT. This sequence encodes CASSLGQGNSPLHF.

V and J are TRBV18 and TRBJ2-3; TRBD2 might be the D (5 bases). V was pared by 6 bases and J by 2 bases, with 6 bases between. Germline-derived CDR1 and CDR2 are KGHSH and LQKENI. The CDR3 loop spans 12 amino acids. For the CDR3, the DNA is TGTGCCAGCTCCCGGGACACAGATACGCAGTATTTT. It encodes CASSRDTDTQYF. The variable domain in full, completed from reference TRBV18 and TRBJ2-3, reads NAGVMQNPRHLVRRRGQEARLRCSPMKGHSHVYWYRQLPEEGLKFMVYLQKENIIDESGMPKERFSAEFPKEGPSILRIQQVVRGDSAAYFCASSRDTDTQYFGPGTRLTVL.

This clone has just one count. V and J are TRBV9 and TRBJ1-4; TRBD1 matches at 9 bases. The CDR3 is 15 residues long. Per germline, CDR1 SGDLS and CDR2 YYNGEE. The ends lost 0 bases at V and 7 bases at J; junction bases unmatched: 4. The CDR3, as DNA: TGTGCCAGCAGCGTAGGGGGACAGGGTCTTGAAAAACTGTTTTTT. This gives the protein CASSVGGQGLEKLFF.

The chain is built from TRBV6-2 or TRBV6-3 and TRBJ2-1, with TRBD2 matching over 7 bases. V was pared by 5 bases and J by 3 bases, with 7 bases of the junction left unmatched. In germline, CDR1 is MNHEY, CDR2 SVGEGT. The CDR3 is 15 residues long. This CDR3 reads CASSLSGLLYNEQFF. The CDR3 DNA reads as TGTGCCAGCAGTCTTAGCGGGTTACTCTACAATGAGCAGTTCTTC.

This clone is a singleton in its sample. The chain links TRBV18 to TRBJ1-5, with 8 bases lining up with TRBD1. The CDR3 consists of 16 residues. Losses at the gene ends were 0 bases for V and 6 bases for J; bases not matched to a gene: 7. The germline CDR1 and CDR2 sequences are KGHSH and LQKENI. CDR3: CASSPPKDRVCQPQHF. Here the CDR3 DNA reads TGTGCCAGCTCACCACCGAAGGACAGGGTTTGTCAGCCCCAGCATTTT.

The chain combines TRBV2 with TRBJ2-2, with D unresolved. This CDR3 has 15 residues. V lost 2 bases, J lost 3 bases, and 10 bases lay in between. CDR1 and CDR2 from the germline V gene are SNHLY and FYNNEI. CDR3 residues: CASSETALDTGELFF. The CDR3 DNA reads TGTGCCAGCAGTGAAACAGCTTTGGACACCGGGGAGCTGTTTTTT.

The genes are TRBV18 and TRBJ1-2; D uncertain. The CDR3 length is 17 residues. Germline V gene sequence: CDR1 KGHSH, CDR2 LQKENI. V was trimmed by 6 bases and J by 0 bases, leaving 20 bases between them. For the CDR3, the DNA is TGTGCCAGCTCGTACGACCGGGTTCTAATTGCTAACTATGGCTACACCTTC. This codes for CASSYDRVLIANYGYTF.

Comments on this clone: An end of the junction differs from the germline gene, which may be a read error. This chain links TRBV6-5 with TRBJ2-5; 11 nucleotides match TRBD2. Germline CDR1 is MNHEY and CDR2 is SVGAGI. The CDR3 runs to 15 residues. The CDR3 DNA reads TGTGCCAGCAGCCGGCCTAGCGGGGGGAAAGAGGCCCAGTACTTC. Residues: CASSRPSGGKEAQYF.

The V call is TRBV9, the J call TRBJ2-5; 10 bases fit TRBD1. J was trimmed by 6 bases and V by 4 bases; bases with no gene match: 9. CDR1 and CDR2 (germline): SGDLS, YYNGEE. The CDR3 has 15 amino acids. CDR3: CASSPSGTGEQTQYF. CDR3 nucleotides: TGTGCCAGCAGCCCTTCTGGGACAGGGGAACAGACCCAGTACTTC.

V usage is TRBV27 and J usage is TRBJ1-6, with a tentative D call TRBD1 (5 bases). CDR3 length: 18 residues. Germline V gives CDR1 MNHEY, CDR2 SMNVEV (reference sequence). Trimming stripped 5 bases from V and 11 bases from J, with 28 bases between. CDR3 region: CASSQLAPSVGVITPLHF. The CDR3 nucleotides read TGTGCCAGCAGTCAATTAGCCCCCTCCGTAGGGGTAATTACACCCCTCCACTTT.

CDR3 in amino acids: CASSLSGVSYEQYF. The CDR3 nucleotides read TGCGCCAGCAGCTTGAGCGGGGTTTCCTACGAGCAGTACTTC. The chain links TRBV5-1 to TRBJ2-7; 7 nucleotides align to TRBD2. This CDR3 comprises 14 residues. Germline loops: CDR1 SGHRS, CDR2 YFSETQ. V shed 1 base, J shed 1 base, and the junction held 2 bases outside the gene matches.

The chain has TRBV5-6 and TRBJ2-7; D is possibly TRBD2 (6 bases). V lost 3 bases and J lost 6, with 19 bases in between. This CDR3 contains 15 residues. The germline V gene has CDR1 SGHDT and CDR2 YYEEEE. The CDR3 coding sequence is TGTGCCAGCAGCTCAAGGGCGACTGGAGGGGTCGAGCAGTACTTC. This codes for CASSSRATGGVEQYF.

This chain connects TRBV5-1 to TRBJ2-7; 10 bases map to TRBD1. The V and J ends lost 3 bases and 2 bases, in that order; junction bases with no gene match: 5. CDR3 length equals 15 residues. Germline V CDR1 and CDR2: SGHRS, YFSETQ. CDR3 sequence reads: CASSSRDRGTYEQYF. Here the CDR3 DNA reads TGCGCCAGCAGCTCCCGGGACAGGGGTACCTACGAGCAGTACTTC.

This clone showed up just once. The rearrangement joins TRBV29-1 to TRBJ1-4; D gene uncertain. The CDR3 is 12 amino acids. Trimming stripped 1 base from V and 6 bases from J, with 6 bases between. Germline lookup yields CDR1 SQVTM and CDR2 ANQGSEA. The CDR3 DNA reads as TGCAGCGTTGAAGTGGGAGATGAAAAACTGTTTTTT. This encodes CSVEVGDEKLFF.

The genes are TRBV6-5 and TRBJ2-7, with D possibly matching TRBD1 (6 bases). Trimming left V 6 bases short and J 8 bases short, with 20 bases between. The CDR3 runs to 14 residues. The germline V gene has CDR1 MNHEY and CDR2 SVGAGI. The CDR3: CASRPIQGRDKQYF. CDR3 DNA sequence: TGTGCCAGCAGACCTATACAGGGACGTGATAAGCAGTACTTC.

This chain joins TRBV6-2 or TRBV6-3 and TRBJ2-1, with 7 nucleotides matching TRBD2. This CDR3 is 16 amino acids long. Germline V lookup: CDR1 MNHEY, CDR2 SVGEGT. The ends lost 3 bases at V and 9 bases at J; junction bases unmatched: 14. As DNA, the CDR3 is TGTGCCAGCAGTTATCAGGCGGACGGCGGGGGTGGTGAGCAGTTCTTC. This encodes CASSYQADGGGGEQFF.

The V call is TRBV5-5, the J call TRBJ2-5; 7 bases fit TRBD1. This CDR3 region has 13 residues. V lost 4 bases to trimming and J lost 7 bases; unmatched junction nucleotides: 7. The germline CDR1 and CDR2 sequences are SGHKS and YYEKEE (reference sequence). The CDR3 protein is CASSGTGDGTQYF. In DNA form, the CDR3 reads TGTGCCAGCAGCGGAACAGGGGACGGGACCCAGTACTTC.

This clone was seen a single time. The chain uses TRBV19 and TRBJ2-2; TRBD2 aligns across 7 bases. The V segment lost 10 bases and the J segment 5 bases; nucleotides outside the gene matches: 13. This CDR3 region has 15 residues. Germline CDR1 reads LNHDA; CDR2 reads SQIVND (reference sequence). CDR3 nucleotide sequence: TGTGCCACTAAGACTAGCCCTTCGAGGACCGGGGAGCTGTTTTTT. This translates into CATKTSPSRTGELFF.

The chain links TRBV30 to TRBJ1-2, with D possibly being TRBD1 (6 bases). Germline CDR1 GTSNPN, CDR2 SVGIG (reference sequence). This CDR3 is 13 amino acids long. Between the trimmed V and J ends, which lost 0 bases and 7 bases, there was a span of 12 bases. In DNA, the CDR3 is TGTGCCTGGAGTGTAACAGGGCCCGGTGGCTACACCTTC. Protein sequence: CAWSVTGPGGYTF.